This TCR beta chain was retrieved from a study of memory CD4+ T cells and cytomegalovirus serostatus (dated by TCRdb to about 2019). In terms of the full investigation: The roughly 33 healthy Belgian adults in the cohort included 9 who were CMV seropositive and 24 who were CMV seronegative. To replicate a published TCR-based CMV serostatus classifier, the study sequenced CD4+ memory TCRbeta repertoires from a Belgian cohort whose cytomegalovirus serostatus was known. Paper-wide results and their limitations: Among the 150 to 200 previously reported CMV-associated TCRbeta sequences, some 69 showed up in the CD4+ memory repertoires, with each one found in between one and five individuals. The results were interpreted as suggesting that the CMV-associated TCR signature is mostly present in the CD4+ memory repertoire. Only CD4+CD45RO+ memory cells were sequenced, unlike the original study, which covered naive and memory CD4+ and CD8+ populations. For CMV serostatus prediction, a median bootstrapped AUC of about 0.94 was reached with the original framework, and a median bootstrapped AUC of about 0.89 was reached with a US-trained random forest. On the Belgian cohort, the classifier based on the original framework reached a median bootstrapped AUC of roughly 0.94, with a 95% CI of 0.76-1.00.

Trimming takes 2 bases from V and 0 bases from J, and the germline ends sit 11 bases apart. CDR1 and CDR2 (SNHLY, FYNNEI) derive from the germline V gene. The CDR3 holds 16 amino acids from the cysteine to the phenylalanine. The sequence is cut down to CDR3 DNA, 48 bases in frame from base 1. A remark on this clone: It lacks a known antigen. Base qualities are not provided; no much larger clone lies one nucleotide away.

Single viable CD3+CD4+CD8-CD45RO+ cells were sorted as memory CD4+ T cells on a FACSAria II. To determine CMV serostatus, a Roche Elecsys assay was used that detects serum IgG against CMV pp150, pp28, p38 and p52. Once the samples were thawed, total CD4+ T cells were enriched through positive selection using CD4 magnetic microbeads. The samples came from a different study that was designed specifically to examine the CD4+ T cell memory repertoire. Peripheral blood mononuclear cells were isolated and cryopreserved according to standard operating procedures, and serum was kept at -80 degrees C. The staining relied on CD3-PerCP (BW264/56), CD4-APC (RPA-T4), CD45RO-PE (UCHT1) and CD8-Pacific Orange (3B5) antibodies, and Sytox blue was used to exclude non-viable cells. Genomic DNA was extracted from sorted cells with the Quick-DNA Microprep Kit. TCRbeta DNA was amplified with the immunoSEQ hsTCRbeta kit following the manufacturer's protocol. An Illumina MiSeq instrument was used to sequence the TCRbeta libraries. As for how the authors treated the data: After out-of-frame sequences were removed, millions of distinct TCRbeta sequences remained, averaging about 67,000 per individual. Each individual was scored by the count of about 150 previously reported CMV-associated TCRbeta sequences and the total productive distinct TCRbeta count. A beta-binomial model was reimplemented in Python, and scikit-learn random forests with default parameters were trained on US cohort data. Classifier performance on the Belgian cohort was summarized as median AUC with percentile confidence intervals over 10,000 bootstrap iterations. TCRdb re-hosts the immuneACCESS table, in-frame sequences only. Its copies lack some clones; in the studies checked, an unresolved V gene accounts for under half of them, and the cause for the rest is not known. V, J and clone size are those of that table, while D and trimming were read from the DNA. The sample has 50,000 to 65,000 clones on record, around 78% of them singletons. The ten biggest clones cover about 0.79% of the sample.

This TCR was recovered from an adult in good health and CMV-seronegative. Specimen: memory CD4+ T cells from blood. The chain couples TRBV2 to TRBJ1-5; no confident D gene assignment can be made. The base sequence is TGTGCCAGCAGTGAATCTCGGACGGATAGCAATCAGCCCCAGCATTTT. It translates as CASSESRTDSNQPQHF.